This is a list of T cell receptor beta chains from one sample in a study of brain T cells in children with intractable seizures. The repertoire was sequenced with immunoSEQ multiplex PCR; TCRdb's copy has only in-frame clones and lacks some. The sample lists under 400,000 clones, about 94% occurring once. The sequenced sample was peripheral blood, obtained more than 4 months after surgery. These receptor sequences come from a boy under three years old with tuberous sclerosis and intractable seizures. CDR3s include the opening cysteine and the closing phenylalanine or tryptophan. D genes are given only for firm matches. Size tells how often a clone was seen (once, few, many) or the class of an expanded clone, and some rows leave it out.

d_gene	j_gene	abundance	v_gene	CDR3aa	CDR3nt
.	TRBJ1-3	.	TRBV13	CASSPGVEARSGNTIYF	TGTGCCAGCAGCCCAGGGGTAGAAGCAAGGTCTGGAAACACCATATATTTT
.	TRBJ2-1	.	TRBV5-1	CASSSTSYSYNEQFF	TGCGCCAGCAGCTCGACTAGTTACTCCTACAATGAGCAGTTCTTC
TRBD1	TRBJ2-7	.	TRBV11-3	CASSPRTGVQYF	TGTGCCAGCAGCCCAAGGACAGGGGTGCAGTACTTC
TRBD2	TRBJ2-1	.	TRBV14	CASSQHGGSELSSYNEQFF	TGTGCCAGCAGCCAACACGGGGGGAGCGAATTGAGCTCCTACAATGAGCAGTTCTTC
.	TRBJ2-7	.	TRBV3-1/TRBV3-2	CASSHSKGSLYEQYF	TGTGCCAGCAGCCATAGTAAGGGCTCTCTCTACGAGCAGTACTTC
.	TRBJ2-1	.	TRBV9	CASSVAASPYNEQFF	TGTGCCAGCAGCGTAGCTGCTAGCCCCTACAATGAGCAGTTCTTC
.	TRBJ1-2	.	TRBV4-2	CASSQDVPGWGYTF	TGTGCCAGCAGCCAAGATGTCCCAGGATGGGGCTACACCTTC
TRBD1	TRBJ1-1	.	TRBV2	CASRGTGLRTEAFF	TGTGCCAGCAGGGGGACAGGGCTAAGGACTGAAGCTTTCTTT
.	TRBJ2-3	.	TRBV5-4	CASSLAGGTDTQYF	TGTGCCAGCAGCTTGGCAGGGGGCACAGATACGCAGTATTTT
.	TRBJ1-1	.	TRBV3-1/TRBV3-2	CASSQSLINTEAFF	TGTGCCAGCAGCCAGTCACTAATAAACACTGAAGCTTTCTTT
.	TRBJ1-2	.	TRBV24-1	CATSEEAGSGYTF	TGTGCCACCAGTGAAGAGGCCGGCAGTGGCTACACCTTC
TRBD2	TRBJ2-2	.	TRBV27	CASSLYPEREGGELFF	TGTGCCAGCAGTTTATACCCGGAGCGGGAGGGCGGGGAGCTGTTTTTT
.	TRBJ1-2	.	TRBV11-2	CASSSRGWAYGYTF	TGTGCCAGCAGCTCGCGCGGGTGGGCCTATGGCTACACCTTC
.	TRBJ1-6	.	TRBV4-1	CASSPGPPGTYNSPLHF	TGCGCCAGCAGCCCAGGGCCCCCAGGAACCTATAATTCACCCCTCCACTTT
TRBD1	TRBJ1-1	.	TRBV6-2/TRBV6-3	CASSPGGEGTEAFF	TGTGCCAGCAGCCCAGGGGGCGAGGGGACTGAAGCTTTCTTT
TRBD2	TRBJ2-1	.	TRBV7-6	CASSLASGASYNEQFF	TGTGCCAGCAGCTTAGCTAGCGGGGCATCCTACAATGAGCAGTTCTTC
.	TRBJ1-6	.	TRBV4-2	CASSPRVIRNSPLHF	TGTGCCAGCAGTCCCCGGGTCATTCGGAATTCACCCCTCCACTTT
TRBD1	TRBJ1-4	.	TRBV5-6	CASSYLTGGGEKLFF	TGTGCCAGCAGCTATCTGACAGGGGGTGGAGAAAAACTGTTTTTT
.	TRBJ2-1	.	TRBV24-1	CATSDSFYNEQFF	TGTGCCACCAGTGATTCTTTCTACAATGAGCAGTTCTTC
TRBD1	TRBJ2-1	once	TRBV5-1	CASKTGGSDNEQFF	TGCGCCAGTAAAACAGGGGGCTCCGACAATGAGCAGTTCTTC
TRBD1	TRBJ1-4	.	TRBV7-9	CASSSGTGDEKLFF	TGTGCCAGCAGCTCCGGGACAGGGGATGAAAAACTGTTTTTT
TRBD1	TRBJ2-7	.	TRBV6-1	CASSEGQGVYEQYF	TGTGCCAGCAGTGAGGGACAGGGGGTTTACGAGCAGTACTTC
.	TRBJ1-1	.	TRBV18	CASSPGPGANTEAFF	TGTGCCAGCTCACCAGGACCAGGGGCGAACACTGAAGCTTTCTTT
TRBD2	TRBJ2-2	.	TRBV9	CASSVTAGVAGELFF	TGTGCCAGCAGCGTTACAGCGGGAGTGGCCGGGGAGCTGTTTTTT
.	TRBJ2-1	.	TRBV7-9	CASSPRGRAILDEQFF	TGTGCCAGCAGCCCCCGAGGGCGGGCTATCCTCGATGAGCAGTTCTTC
TRBD2	TRBJ2-1	once	TRBV24-1	CATSDLAGAYNEQFF	TGTGCCACCAGTGATTTAGCGGGAGCCTACAATGAGCAGTTCTTC
.	TRBJ2-7	.	TRBV14	CASSLYYEQYF	TGTGCCAGCAGCCTATACTACGAGCAGTACTTC
.	TRBJ2-7	.	TRBV7-8	CASSLVPGGEQYF	TGTGCCAGCAGCTTAGTTCCAGGGGGGGAGCAGTACTTC
.	TRBJ2-5	.	TRBV9	CASSVRGWETQYF	TGTGCCAGCAGCGTAAGGGGGTGGGAGACCCAGTACTTC
.	TRBJ2-5	.	TRBV7-9	CASSPPGWGYETQYF	TGTGCCAGCAGCCCCCCAGGTTGGGGGTACGAGACCCAGTACTTC
.	TRBJ1-5	.	TRBV10-3	CAISEGRWQPQHF	TGTGCCATCAGTGAGGGGAGATGGCAGCCCCAGCATTTT
.	TRBJ2-7	.	TRBV7-2	CASSTVGGTYEQYF	TGTGCCAGCAGCACTGTCGGCGGGACGTACGAGCAGTACTTC
TRBD2	TRBJ2-2	.	TRBV13	CASSRISGRAPTGELFF	TGTGCCAGCAGCCGAATTAGCGGGAGGGCCCCAACCGGGGAGCTGTTTTTT
.	TRBJ2-7	once	TRBV4-1	CASSQDGVAYEQYF	TGCGCCAGCAGCCAAGACGGGGTAGCCTACGAGCAGTACTTC
TRBD1	TRBJ1-5	.	TRBV2	CASSKTGAGNQPQHF	TGTGCCAGCAGTAAGACAGGGGCGGGCAATCAGCCCCAGCATTTT
.	TRBJ1-2	once	TRBV28	CASSLRFRGDGYTF	TGTGCCAGCAGTTTGAGATTCAGGGGAGATGGCTACACCTTC
.	TRBJ1-1	.	TRBV29-1	CSSDPVVTEAFF	TGCAGCTCCGATCCTGTGGTGACTGAAGCTTTCTTT
TRBD1	TRBJ2-1	once	TRBV29-1	CSVPDRDSYNEQFF	TGCAGCGTGCCCGACAGGGACTCCTACAATGAGCAGTTCTTC
.	TRBJ1-5	.	TRBV2	CASSGGAVDSNQPQHF	TGTGCCAGCAGTGGGGGGGCAGTAGATAGCAATCAGCCCCAGCATTTT
.	TRBJ2-6	.	TRBV2	CASRGGFFRANVLTF	TGTGCCAGCAGGGGAGGTTTTTTTAGGGCCAACGTCCTGACTTTC
TRBD2	TRBJ2-1	.	TRBV5-1	CASSLGLAGAYNEQFF	TGCGCCAGCAGCCTGGGACTAGCGGGGGCCTACAATGAGCAGTTCTTC
TRBD1	TRBJ2-5	.	TRBV12-5	CASGLTGGETQYF	TGTGCTAGTGGTTTGACAGGGGGCGAGACCCAGTACTTC
TRBD2	TRBJ2-1	.	TRBV6-1	CASSEPGLANEQFF	TGTGCCAGCAGTGAACCGGGACTAGCTAATGAGCAGTTCTTC
.	TRBJ2-7	.	TRBV4-2	CASSQEKTSYEQYF	TGTGCCAGCAGCCAAGAAAAGACATCCTACGAGCAGTACTTC
.	TRBJ2-5	.	TRBV2	CASRWIGMGFLEETQYF	TGTGCCAGCAGATGGATAGGTATGGGGTTTTTGGAAGAGACCCAGTACTTC
.	TRBJ2-1	.	TRBV12-3/TRBV12-4	CASRLVGEQFF	TGTGCCAGCAGATTAGTGGGTGAGCAGTTCTTC
TRBD1	TRBJ2-7	.	TRBV11-2	CASQGDRVSYEQYF	TGTGCCAGCCAGGGGGACAGGGTATCCTACGAGCAGTACTTC
TRBD1	TRBJ1-6	few	TRBV29-1	CSARTGLESPLHF	TGCAGCGCCAGGACAGGGCTTGAATCACCCCTCCACTTT
TRBD1	TRBJ1-1	.	TRBV19	CASSIDAGTGSTEAFF	TGTGCCAGTAGTATCGATGCCGGGACAGGGAGCACTGAAGCTTTCTTT
TRBD2	TRBJ2-7	.	TRBV24-1	CATSDSGGSTYEQYF	TGTGCCACCAGTGATTCGGGGGGGTCGACCTACGAGCAGTACTTC
.	TRBJ1-2	.	TRBV28	CASSPEDRKGYGYTF	TGTGCCAGCAGTCCAGAAGACAGGAAGGGTTATGGCTACACCTTC
TRBD1	TRBJ1-1	.	TRBV30	CAWRWGTAEAFF	TGTGCCTGGAGGTGGGGGACAGCTGAAGCTTTCTTT